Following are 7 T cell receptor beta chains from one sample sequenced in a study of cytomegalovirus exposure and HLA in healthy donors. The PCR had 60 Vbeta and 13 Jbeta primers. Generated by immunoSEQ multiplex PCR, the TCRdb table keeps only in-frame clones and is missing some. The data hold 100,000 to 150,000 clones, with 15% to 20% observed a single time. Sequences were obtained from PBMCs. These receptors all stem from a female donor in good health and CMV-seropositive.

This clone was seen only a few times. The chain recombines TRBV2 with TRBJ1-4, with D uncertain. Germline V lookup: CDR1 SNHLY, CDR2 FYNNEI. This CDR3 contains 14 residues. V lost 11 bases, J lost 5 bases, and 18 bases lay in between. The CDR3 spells CAGKHAGWNEKLFF. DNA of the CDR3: TGTGCCGGCAAACACGCGGGATGGAATGAAAAACTGTTTTTT.

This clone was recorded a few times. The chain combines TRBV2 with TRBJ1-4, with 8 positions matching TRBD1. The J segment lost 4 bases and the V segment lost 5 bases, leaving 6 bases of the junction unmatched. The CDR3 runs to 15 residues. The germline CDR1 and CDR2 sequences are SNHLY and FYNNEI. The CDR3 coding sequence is TGTGCCAGCAGTCCCAGGGGGCTGGGTAATGAAAAACTGTTTTTT. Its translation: CASSPRGLGNEKLFF.

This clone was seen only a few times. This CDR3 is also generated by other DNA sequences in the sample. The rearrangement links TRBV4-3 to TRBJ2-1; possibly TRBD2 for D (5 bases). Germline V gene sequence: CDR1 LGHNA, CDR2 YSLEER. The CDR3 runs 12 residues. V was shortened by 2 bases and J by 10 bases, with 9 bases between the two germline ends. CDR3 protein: CASSQLGGEQFF. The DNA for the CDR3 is TGCGCCAGCAGCCAACTGGGCGGGGAGCAGTTCTTC.

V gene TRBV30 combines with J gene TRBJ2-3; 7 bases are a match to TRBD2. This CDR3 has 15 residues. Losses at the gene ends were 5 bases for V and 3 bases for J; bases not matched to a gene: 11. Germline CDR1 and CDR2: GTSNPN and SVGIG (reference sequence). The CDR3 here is CAWGPGGGLTDTQYF. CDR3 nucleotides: TGTGCCTGGGGCCCTGGGGGGGGGTTGACAGATACGCAGTATTTT.

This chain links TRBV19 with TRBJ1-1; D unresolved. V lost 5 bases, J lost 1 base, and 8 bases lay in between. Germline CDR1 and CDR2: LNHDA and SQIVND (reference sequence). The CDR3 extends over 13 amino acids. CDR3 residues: CASSLTENTEAFF. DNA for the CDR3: TGTGCCAGTAGTCTTACAGAGAACACTGAAGCTTTCTTT.

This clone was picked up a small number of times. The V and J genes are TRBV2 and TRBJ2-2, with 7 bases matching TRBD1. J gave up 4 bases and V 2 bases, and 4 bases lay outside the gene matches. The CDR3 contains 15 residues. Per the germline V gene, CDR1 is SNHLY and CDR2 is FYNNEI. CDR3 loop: CASSERAGGTGELFF. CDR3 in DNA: TGTGCCAGCAGTGAACGCGCAGGGGGCACCGGGGAGCTGTTTTTT.

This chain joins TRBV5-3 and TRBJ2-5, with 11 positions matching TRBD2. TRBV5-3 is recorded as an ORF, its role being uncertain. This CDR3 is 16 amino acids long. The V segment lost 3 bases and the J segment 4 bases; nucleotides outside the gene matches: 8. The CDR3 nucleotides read TGTGCCAGAAGCTACATCACTAGCGGGAGTCGAGAGACCCAGTACTTC. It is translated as CARSYITSGSRETQYF.